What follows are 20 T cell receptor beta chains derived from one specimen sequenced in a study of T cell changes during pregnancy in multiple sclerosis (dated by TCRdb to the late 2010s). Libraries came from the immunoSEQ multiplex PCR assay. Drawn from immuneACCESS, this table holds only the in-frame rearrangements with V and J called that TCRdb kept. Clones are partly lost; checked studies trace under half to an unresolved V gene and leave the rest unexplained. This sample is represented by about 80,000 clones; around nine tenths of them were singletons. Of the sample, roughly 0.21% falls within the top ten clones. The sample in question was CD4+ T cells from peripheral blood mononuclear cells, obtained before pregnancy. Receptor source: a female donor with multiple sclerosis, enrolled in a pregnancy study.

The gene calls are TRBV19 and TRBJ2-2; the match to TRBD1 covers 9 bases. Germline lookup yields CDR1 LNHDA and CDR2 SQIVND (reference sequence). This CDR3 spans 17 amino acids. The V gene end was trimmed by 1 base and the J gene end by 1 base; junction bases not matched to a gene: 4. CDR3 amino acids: CASSIVGTGRNTGELFF. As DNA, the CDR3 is TGTGCCAGTAGTATAGTGGGGACAGGGAGGAACACCGGGGAGCTGTTTTTT.

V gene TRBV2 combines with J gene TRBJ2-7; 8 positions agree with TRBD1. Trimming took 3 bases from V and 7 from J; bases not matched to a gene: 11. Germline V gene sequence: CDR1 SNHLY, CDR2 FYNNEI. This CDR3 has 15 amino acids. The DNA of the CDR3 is TGTGCCAGCAGTGAGAGAGGACAGGGTCTTTGGGAGCAGTACTTC. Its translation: CASSERGQGLWEQYF.

The CDR3 protein is CSVEGQYTDTQYF. The CDR3 coding sequence is TGCAGCGTCGAGGGACAGTACACAGATACGCAGTATTTT. The V gene is TRBV29-1, the J gene TRBJ2-3; TRBD1 matches 7 bases. The junction had 5 bases not matched to a gene; V was cut back by 6 bases and J by 2 bases. Germline lookup yields CDR1 SQVTM and CDR2 ANQGSEA. The CDR3 loop spans 13 amino acids.

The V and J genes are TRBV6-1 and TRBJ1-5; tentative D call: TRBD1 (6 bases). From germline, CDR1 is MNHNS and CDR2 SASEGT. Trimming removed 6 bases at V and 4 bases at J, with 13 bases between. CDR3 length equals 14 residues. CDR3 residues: CASSPRGGNQPQHF. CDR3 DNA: TGTGCCAGCAGCCCCAGGGGCGGTAATCAGCCCCAGCATTTT.

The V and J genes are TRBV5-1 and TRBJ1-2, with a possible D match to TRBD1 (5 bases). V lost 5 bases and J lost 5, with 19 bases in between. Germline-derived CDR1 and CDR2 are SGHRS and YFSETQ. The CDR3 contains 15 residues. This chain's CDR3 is CASRPGGGDRYGYTF. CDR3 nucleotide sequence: TGCGCCAGCAGGCCGGGGGGGGGAGACCGATATGGCTACACCTTC.

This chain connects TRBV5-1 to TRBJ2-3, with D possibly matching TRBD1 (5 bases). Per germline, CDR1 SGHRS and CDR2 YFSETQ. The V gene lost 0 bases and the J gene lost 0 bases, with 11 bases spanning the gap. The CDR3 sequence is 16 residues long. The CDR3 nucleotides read TGCGCCAGCAGCTTGGAGACAGTGGGGAGCACAGATACGCAGTATTTT. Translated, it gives CASSLETVGSTDTQYF. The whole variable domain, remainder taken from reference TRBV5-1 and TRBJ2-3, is KAGVTQTPRYLIKTRGQQVTLSCSPISGHRSVSWYQQTPGQGLQFLFEYFSETQRNKGNFPGRFSGRQFSNSRSEMNVSTLELGDSALYLCASSLETVGSTDTQYFGPGTRLTVL.

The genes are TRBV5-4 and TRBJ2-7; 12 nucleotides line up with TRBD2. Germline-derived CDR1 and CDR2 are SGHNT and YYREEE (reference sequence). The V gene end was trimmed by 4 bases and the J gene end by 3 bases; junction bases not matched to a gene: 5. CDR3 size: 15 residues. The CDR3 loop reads CASSALAGGRYEQYF. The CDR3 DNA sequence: TGTGCCAGCAGCGCTCTAGCGGGGGGGCGCTACGAGCAGTACTTC.

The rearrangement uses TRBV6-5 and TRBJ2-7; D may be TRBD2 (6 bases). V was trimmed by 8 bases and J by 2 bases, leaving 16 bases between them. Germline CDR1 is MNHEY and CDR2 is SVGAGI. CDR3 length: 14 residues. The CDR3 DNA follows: TGTGCCAGCCGATCGGCTAGCGCTCCCTACGAGCAGTACTTC. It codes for CASRSASAPYEQYF.

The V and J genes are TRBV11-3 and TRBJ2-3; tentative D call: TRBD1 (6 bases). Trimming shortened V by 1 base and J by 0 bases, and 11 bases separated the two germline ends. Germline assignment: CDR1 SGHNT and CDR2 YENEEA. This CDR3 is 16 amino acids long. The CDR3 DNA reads TGTGCCAGCAGCTTAGGGACAGCCGCTAGCACAGATACGCAGTATTTT. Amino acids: CASSLGTAASTDTQYF.

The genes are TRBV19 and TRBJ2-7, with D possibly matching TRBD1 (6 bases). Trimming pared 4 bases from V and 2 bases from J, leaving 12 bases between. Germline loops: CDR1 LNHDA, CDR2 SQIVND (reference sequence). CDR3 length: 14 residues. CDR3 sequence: CASSRTDSPYEQYF. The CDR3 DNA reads TGTGCCAGTAGTAGAACGGACAGCCCCTACGAGCAGTACTTC.

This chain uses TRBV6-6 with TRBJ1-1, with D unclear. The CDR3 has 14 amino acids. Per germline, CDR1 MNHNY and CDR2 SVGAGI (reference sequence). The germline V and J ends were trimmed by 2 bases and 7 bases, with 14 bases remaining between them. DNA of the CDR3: TGTGCCAGCAGTTACGTAGGAGGGATCGGTGAAGCTTTCTTT. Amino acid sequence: CASSYVGGIGEAFF.

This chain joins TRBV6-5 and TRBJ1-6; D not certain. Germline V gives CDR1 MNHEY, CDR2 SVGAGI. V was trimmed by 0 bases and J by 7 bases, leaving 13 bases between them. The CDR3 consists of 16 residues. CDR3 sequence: CASSYSKPDGNSPLHF. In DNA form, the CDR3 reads TGTGCCAGCAGTTACTCGAAACCCGACGGGAATTCACCCCTCCACTTT.

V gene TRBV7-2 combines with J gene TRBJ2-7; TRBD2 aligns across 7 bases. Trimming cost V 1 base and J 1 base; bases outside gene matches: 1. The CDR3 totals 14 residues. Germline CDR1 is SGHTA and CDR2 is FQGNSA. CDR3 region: CASSLVGGSYEQYF. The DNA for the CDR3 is TGTGCCAGCAGCTTAGTGGGGGGGTCCTACGAGCAGTACTTC.

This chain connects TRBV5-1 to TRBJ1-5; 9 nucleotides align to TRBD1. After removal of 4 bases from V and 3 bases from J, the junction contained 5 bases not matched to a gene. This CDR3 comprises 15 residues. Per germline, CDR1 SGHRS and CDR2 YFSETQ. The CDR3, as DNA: TGCGCCAGCAGCCCCGACAGGGGGTCCAATCAGCCCCAGCATTTT. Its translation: CASSPDRGSNQPQHF.

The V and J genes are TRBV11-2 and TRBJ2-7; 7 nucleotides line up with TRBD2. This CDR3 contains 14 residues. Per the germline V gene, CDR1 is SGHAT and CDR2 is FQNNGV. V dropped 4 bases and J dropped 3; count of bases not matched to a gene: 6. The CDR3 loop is CASSWRIAGYEQYF. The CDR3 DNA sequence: TGTGCCAGCAGCTGGCGGATAGCGGGCTACGAGCAGTACTTC.

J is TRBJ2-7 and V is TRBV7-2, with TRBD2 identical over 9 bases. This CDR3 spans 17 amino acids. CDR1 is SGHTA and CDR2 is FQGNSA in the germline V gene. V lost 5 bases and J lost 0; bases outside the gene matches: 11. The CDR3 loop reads CASSGRVSGRSSYEQYF. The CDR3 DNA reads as TGTGCCAGCAGCGGAAGGGTAAGCGGGAGGAGCTCCTACGAGCAGTACTTC.

Written as DNA, the CDR3 is TGCAGCGTCCTCAGGGGCACTGAAGCTTTCTTT. Translated, it gives CSVLRGTEAFF. This chain uses TRBV29-1 with TRBJ1-1, with D maybe TRBD1 (6 bases). V lost 6 bases, J lost 4 bases, and 9 bases lay in between. Per germline, CDR1 SQVTM and CDR2 ANQGSEA. The length of the CDR3 is 11 residues.

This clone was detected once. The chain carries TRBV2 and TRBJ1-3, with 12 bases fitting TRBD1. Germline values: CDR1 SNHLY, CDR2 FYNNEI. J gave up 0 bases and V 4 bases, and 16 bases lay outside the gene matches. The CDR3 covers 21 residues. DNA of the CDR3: TGTGCCAGCAGTGGGATAAAAGGGGGACAGGGGGCTGTCGTCTCTGGAAACACCATATATTTT. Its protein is CASSGIKGGQGAVVSGNTIYF.

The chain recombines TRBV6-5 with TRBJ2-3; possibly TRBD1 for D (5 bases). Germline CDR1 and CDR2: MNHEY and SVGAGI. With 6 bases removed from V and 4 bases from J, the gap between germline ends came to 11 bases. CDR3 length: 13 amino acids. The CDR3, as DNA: TGTGCCAGCAGGTCAGGGAACCCAGATACGCAGTATTTT. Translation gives CASRSGNPDTQYF.

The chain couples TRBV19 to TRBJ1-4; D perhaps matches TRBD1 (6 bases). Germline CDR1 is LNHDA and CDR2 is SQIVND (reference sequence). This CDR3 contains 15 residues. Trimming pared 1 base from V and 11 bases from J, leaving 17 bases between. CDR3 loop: CASSIGPGHKLKLFF. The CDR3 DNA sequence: TGTGCCAGTAGTATAGGGCCGGGACACAAGCTGAAACTGTTTTTT.